What follows are 21 T cell receptor beta chains derived from one specimen sequenced in a study of sequential checkpoint blockade in melanoma. Repertoires were generated with immunoSEQ multiplex PCR, while TCRdb's copy carries only in-frame clones and drops some. The sample lists some 5,400 clones; around 23% were seen once. Treatment defined: randomized to nivolumab then ipilimumab (arm A) or the reverse (arm B). The input for sequencing was tumor tissue (inferred from file names), taken from a patient given nivolumab and ipilimumab in sequence. These receptors were taken from a human donor with melanoma.

The table lists this clone with a few counts. The junction differs from germline at one of its ends, possibly a read error. This chain uses TRBV6-8 with TRBJ2-3; 7 nucleotides line up with TRBD2. This CDR3 region has 15 residues. The V gene's germline CDR1 is MNHGY and CDR2 SAAAGT. CDR3: CASSDSGGGTDTQYF. The CDR3 coding sequence is TGTGCCAGCAGTGACTCAGGCGGGGGAACAGATACGCAGTATTTT.

This sequence joins TRBV19 and TRBJ2-1, with 10 bases identical to TRBD2. V lost 5 bases and J lost 5; bases outside the gene matches: 6. The CDR3 runs to 15 residues. Germline V gene sequence: CDR1 LNHDA, CDR2 SQIVND (reference sequence). CDR3 sequence: CASSPPGLADNEQFF. The DNA of the CDR3 is TGTGCCAGTAGTCCCCCCGGACTAGCGGACAATGAGCAGTTCTTC.

The gene calls are TRBV19 and TRBJ1-4; D is perhaps TRBD1 (6 bases). The CDR3 extends over 14 amino acids. Germline CDR1 and CDR2: LNHDA and SQIVND (reference sequence). V lost 3 bases to trimming and J lost 7 bases, with 12 bases between them. The CDR3: CASSIGGGGEKLFF. The CDR3 bases are TGTGCCAGTAGTATTGGGGGCGGCGGTGAAAAACTGTTTTTT.

This clone showed up many times. V and J are TRBV11-3 and TRBJ1-6; TRBD1 aligns across 9 bases. The V gene end was trimmed by 2 bases and the J gene end by 8 bases; junction bases not matched to a gene: 7. Germline CDR1 reads SGHNT; CDR2 reads YENEEA. The CDR3 has 16 residues. The CDR3 spells CASSLPTGTGHSPLHF. Here the CDR3 DNA reads TGTGCCAGCAGCTTACCAACCGGGACAGGGCATTCACCCCTCCACTTT. The complete variable domain, with remaining parts taken from reference TRBV11-3 and TRBJ1-6, reads EAGVVQSPRYKIIEKKQPVAFWCNPISGHNTLYWYLQNLGQGPELLIRYENEEAVDDSQLPKDRFSAERLKGVDSTLKIQPAELGDSAVYLCASSLPTGTGHSPLHFGNGTRLTVT.

This clone was detected a few times. V and J are TRBV9 and TRBJ2-2; D call uncertain. V lost 3 bases and J 0 bases, leaving 0 bases between the germline ends. Germline CDR1 reads SGDLS; CDR2 reads YYNGEE. The CDR3 sequence is 12 residues long. Here the CDR3 DNA reads TGTGCCAGCAGCGCGAACACCGGGGAGCTGTTTTTT. Protein product: CASSANTGELFF.

This clone was seen ten or more times. The chain joins TRBV11-3 to TRBJ1-1; TRBD1 agrees at 8 bases. Per germline, CDR1 SGHNT and CDR2 YENEEA. With V trimmed by 3 bases and J by 3 bases, 6 bases remained unmatched. This CDR3 has 15 amino acids. CDR3: CASSLGQGAYTEAFF. Written as DNA, the CDR3 is TGTGCCAGCAGCTTGGGGCAGGGGGCTTACACTGAAGCTTTCTTT. Full variable domain (remainder filled in from reference TRBV11-3 and TRBJ1-1): EAGVVQSPRYKIIEKKQPVAFWCNPISGHNTLYWYLQNLGQGPELLIRYENEEAVDDSQLPKDRFSAERLKGVDSTLKIQPAELGDSAVYLCASSLGQGAYTEAFFGQGTRLTVV.

The genes are TRBV29-1 and TRBJ2-5; D might be TRBD1 (7 bases). Deletions cut 6 bases from V and 4 bases from J, with 15 bases between. This CDR3 has 13 residues. From germline, CDR1 is SQVTM and CDR2 ANQGSEA. The CDR3 protein is CSVTGLGGETQYF. CDR3 in DNA: TGCAGCGTGACAGGGTTGGGGGGAGAGACCCAGTACTTC. Combining the CDR3 with reference TRBV29-1 and TRBJ2-5 gives the whole variable domain SAVISQKPSRDICQRGTSLTIQCQVDSQVTMMFWYRQQPGQSLTLIATANQGSEATYESGFVIDKFPISRPNLTFSTLTVSNMSPEDSSIYLCSVTGLGGETQYFGPGTRLLVL.

V is TRBV29-1 and J is TRBJ2-2; 7 nucleotides line up with TRBD1. The junction had 4 bases not matched to a gene; V was cut back by 3 bases and J by 0 bases. Germline CDR1 reads SQVTM; CDR2 reads ANQGSEA. This CDR3 spans 15 amino acids. The CDR3 DNA sequence: TGCAGCGTTGACCGGCAGGGGGCGAACACCGGGGAGCTGTTTTTT. This encodes CSVDRQGANTGELFF.

The rearrangement joins TRBV19 to TRBJ2-7; D unresolved. With 5 bases removed from V and 2 bases from J, the gap between germline ends came to 10 bases. This CDR3 is 13 amino acids long. The germline V gene has CDR1 LNHDA and CDR2 SQIVND (reference sequence). The CDR3 DNA reads as TGTGCCAGTAGTGCAGCGCTTACCTACGAGCAGTACTTC. Residues: CASSAALTYEQYF. Complete variable domain (other parts from reference TRBV19 and TRBJ2-7): DGGITQSPKYLFRKEGQNVTLSCEQNLNHDAMYWYRQDPGQGLRLIYYSQIVNDFQKGDIAEGYSVSREKKESFPLTVTSAQKNPTAFYLCASSAALTYEQYFGPGTRLTVT.

This clone came up many times. The chain has TRBV11-3 and TRBJ2-7, with D perhaps matching TRBD2 (6 bases). This CDR3 is built from 15 residues. Germline V gene lookup returns CDR1 SGHNT and CDR2 YENEEA. The V gene lost 5 bases and the J gene lost 2 bases, with 16 bases spanning the gap. The CDR3 DNA is TGTGCCAGCAGCCCGGCGGGGAGAGTGGCCTACGAGCAGTACTTC. Residues: CASSPAGRVAYEQYF.

The rearrangement links TRBV29-1 to TRBJ2-7, with 7 bases that match TRBD2. The CDR3 loop spans 14 amino acids. Germline-derived CDR1 and CDR2 are SQVTM and ANQGSEA. With V trimmed by 1 base and J by 3 bases, 6 bases remained unmatched. CDR3 loop: CSVEVGGSGYEQYF. The CDR3 nucleotides read TGCAGCGTTGAAGTAGGCGGGAGCGGCTACGAGCAGTACTTC.

This clone was observed many times. This chain joins TRBV11-3 and TRBJ2-7, with 8 bases lining up with TRBD2. Germline-derived CDR1 and CDR2 are SGHNT and YENEEA. The trim removed 2 bases at V and 4 bases at J, leaving 7 bases unmatched. The CDR3 has 15 amino acids. CDR3 amino acids: CASSLRRGDSYEQYF. The CDR3 coding sequence is TGTGCCAGCAGCTTACGGCGGGGGGATTCATACGAGCAGTACTTC.

This clone is labeled as medium-sized. The CDR3 spells CASSMGGLSDTQYF. For the CDR3, the DNA is TGTGCCAGTAGTATGGGGGGACTGTCAGATACGCAGTATTTT. V usage is TRBV19 and J usage is TRBJ2-3; maybe TRBD2 (6 bases). The V gene's germline CDR1 is LNHDA and CDR2 SQIVND (reference sequence). The CDR3 has 14 residues. The V end lost 3 bases, the J end lost 4 bases, and 11 bases lay between the germline ends.

There are a few counts of this clone. This chain connects TRBV9 to TRBJ1-1; the D is unclear. With 0 bases removed from V and 2 bases from J, the gap between germline ends came to 8 bases. Germline-derived CDR1 and CDR2 are SGDLS and YYNGEE. CDR3 length: 14 amino acids. The CDR3 nucleotides read TGTGCCAGCAGCGTAGTCACAGAAAACACTGAAGCTTTCTTT. Amino acid sequence: CASSVVTENTEAFF.

This clone was seen more than once but under ten times. This chain joins TRBV10-1 and TRBJ2-1; the D is unclear. Trimming took off 4 bases at V and 8 bases at J, with 6 bases between the two ends. Germline-derived CDR1 and CDR2 are WNHNN and SYGVQD (reference sequence). The CDR3 is made up of 11 amino acids. In DNA form, the CDR3 reads TGCGCCAGCAGTGCTTGGGATGAGCAGTTCTTC. Its protein product is CASSAWDEQFF.

This clone has at least ten counts. The rearrangement links TRBV9 to TRBJ2-7; 10 nucleotides align to TRBD1. J lost 4 bases, V lost 3 bases, and 7 bases had no gene match. The CDR3 length is 15 residues. Germline assignment: CDR1 SGDLS and CDR2 YYNGEE. CDR3 nucleotides: TGTGCCAGCAGCGAGAAGACAGGGGGCGGTTACGAGCAGTACTTC. Its translation: CASSEKTGGGYEQYF.

This clone was seen once. This rearrangement joins TRBV5-1 to TRBJ2-2, with a possible D match to TRBD2 (5 bases). Trimming shortened V by 4 bases and J by 0 bases, and 10 bases separated the two germline ends. The germline V gene has CDR1 SGHRS and CDR2 YFSETQ. This CDR3 contains 15 residues. DNA for the CDR3: TGCGCCAGCAGCCCACTAGGGACGAACACCGGGGAGCTGTTTTTT. This gives the protein CASSPLGTNTGELFF.

This clone was seen only a few times. The CDR3 DNA reads TGTGCCAGCAGTTACTCGCCGGCGACAGGGTGGGAAGTTTTGAACACCGGGGAGCTGTTTTTT. Protein sequence: CASSYSPATGWEVLNTGELFF. This chain links TRBV6-8 with TRBJ2-2, with 7 bases aligning to TRBD1. Germline assignment: CDR1 MNHGY and CDR2 SAAAGT. The CDR3 consists of 21 residues. V lost 0 bases, J lost 1 base, and 17 bases stayed unmatched.

This clone is medium-sized within its sample. The genes are TRBV11-3 and TRBJ2-3; a possible D gene is TRBD2 (6 bases). V was cut by 5 bases and J by 5 bases, with 14 bases left in between. The CDR3 is 14 amino acids. Per germline, CDR1 SGHNT and CDR2 YENEEA. The CDR3 is CASSGAGLGDTQYF. The CDR3, as DNA: TGTGCCAGCAGCGGGGCGGGGCTCGGAGATACGCAGTATTTT.

This clone was detected many times. The rearrangement joins TRBV9 to TRBJ2-1, with 10 nucleotides matching TRBD2. Per germline, CDR1 SGDLS and CDR2 YYNGEE. V shed 6 bases, J shed 8 bases, and the junction held 8 bases outside the gene matches. CDR3 length: 14 residues. For the CDR3, the DNA is TGTGCCAGCATCCCCCGTCTAGCGGGAGATGAGCAGTTCTTC. This codes for CASIPRLAGDEQFF.

The rearrangement links TRBV5-1 to TRBJ2-5, with D tentatively TRBD1 (5 bases). The length of the CDR3 is 14 residues. Germline CDR1 SGHRS, CDR2 YFSETQ. Trimming stripped 0 bases from V and 1 base from J, with 7 bases between. CDR3 in DNA: TGCGCCAGCAGCTTGGCAGGGCCCCAAGAGACCCAGTACTTC. The encoded protein is CASSLAGPQETQYF.